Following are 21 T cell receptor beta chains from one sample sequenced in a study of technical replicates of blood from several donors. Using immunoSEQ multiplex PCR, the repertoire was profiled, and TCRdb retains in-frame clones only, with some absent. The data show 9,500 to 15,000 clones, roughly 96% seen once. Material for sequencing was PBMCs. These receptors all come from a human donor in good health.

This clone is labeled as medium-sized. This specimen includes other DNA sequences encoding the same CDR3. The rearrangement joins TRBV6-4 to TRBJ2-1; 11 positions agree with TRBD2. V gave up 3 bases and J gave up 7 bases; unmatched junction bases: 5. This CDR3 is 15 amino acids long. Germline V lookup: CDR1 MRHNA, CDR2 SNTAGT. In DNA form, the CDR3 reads TGTGCCAGCAGTGATTCAACTAGCGGGAGTAATGAGCAGTTCTTC. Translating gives CASSDSTSGSNEQFF.

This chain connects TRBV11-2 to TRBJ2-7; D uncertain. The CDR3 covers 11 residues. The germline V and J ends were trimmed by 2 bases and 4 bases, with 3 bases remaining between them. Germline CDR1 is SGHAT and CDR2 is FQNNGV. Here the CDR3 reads CASSLTYEQYF. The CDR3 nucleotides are TGTGCCAGCAGCTTAACTTACGAGCAGTACTTC.

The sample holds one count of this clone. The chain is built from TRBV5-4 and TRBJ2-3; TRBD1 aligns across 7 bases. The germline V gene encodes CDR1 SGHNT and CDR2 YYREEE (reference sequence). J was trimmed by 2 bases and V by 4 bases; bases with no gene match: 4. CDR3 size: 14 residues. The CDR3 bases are TGTGCCAGCAGCCTCACAGGGGACACAGATACGCAGTATTTT. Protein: CASSLTGDTDTQYF.

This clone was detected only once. Here the CDR3 reads CASSRTSGSDEQFF. DNA of the CDR3: TGTGCCAGCAGCCGGACTAGCGGGAGCGATGAGCAGTTCTTC. The chain carries TRBV5-6 and TRBJ2-1, with 13 bases fitting TRBD2. The CDR3 is made up of 14 amino acids. Germline values: CDR1 SGHDT, CDR2 YYEEEE. The V segment lost 4 bases and the J segment 8 bases; nucleotides outside the gene matches: 3.

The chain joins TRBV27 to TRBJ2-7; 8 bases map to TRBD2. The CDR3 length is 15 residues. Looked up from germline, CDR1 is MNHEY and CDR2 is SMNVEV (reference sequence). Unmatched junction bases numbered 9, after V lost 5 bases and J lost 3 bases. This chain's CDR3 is CASSQSGSVHYEQYF. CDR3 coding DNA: TGTGCCAGCAGTCAGAGCGGGAGCGTGCACTACGAGCAGTACTTC.

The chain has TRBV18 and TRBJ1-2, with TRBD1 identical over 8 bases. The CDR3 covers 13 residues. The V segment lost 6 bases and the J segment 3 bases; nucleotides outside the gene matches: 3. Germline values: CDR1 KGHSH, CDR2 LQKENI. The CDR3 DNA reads TGTGCCAGCTCCCAGGACAGGGACTATGGCTACACCTTC. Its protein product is CASSQDRDYGYTF.

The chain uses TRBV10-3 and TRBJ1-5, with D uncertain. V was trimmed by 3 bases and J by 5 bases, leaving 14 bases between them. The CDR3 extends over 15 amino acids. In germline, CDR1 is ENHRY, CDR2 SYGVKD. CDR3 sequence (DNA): TGTGCCATCAGTGACGGCCAGGTGGATCATCAGCCCCAGCATTTT. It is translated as CAISDGQVDHQPQHF.

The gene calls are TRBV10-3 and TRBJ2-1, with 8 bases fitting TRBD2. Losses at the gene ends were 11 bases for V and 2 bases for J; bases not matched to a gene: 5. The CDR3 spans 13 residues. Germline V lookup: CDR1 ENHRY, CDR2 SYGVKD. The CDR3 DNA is TGTGCCGCCGGGGGGGCAACCTACAATGAGCAGTTCTTC. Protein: CAAGGATYNEQFF.

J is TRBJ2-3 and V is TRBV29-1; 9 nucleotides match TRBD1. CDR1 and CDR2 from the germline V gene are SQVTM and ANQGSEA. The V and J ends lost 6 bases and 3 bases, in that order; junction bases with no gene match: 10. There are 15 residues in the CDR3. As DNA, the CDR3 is TGCAGCGTGAAGCGACAGGGGGGCGAGACAGATACGCAGTATTTT. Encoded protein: CSVKRQGGETDTQYF.

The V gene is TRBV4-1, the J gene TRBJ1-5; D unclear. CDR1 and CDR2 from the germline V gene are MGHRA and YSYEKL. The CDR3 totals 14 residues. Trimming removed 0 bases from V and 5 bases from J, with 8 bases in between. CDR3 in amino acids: CASSQDVQDQPQHF. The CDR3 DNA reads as TGCGCCAGCAGCCAAGACGTTCAGGATCAGCCCCAGCATTTT.

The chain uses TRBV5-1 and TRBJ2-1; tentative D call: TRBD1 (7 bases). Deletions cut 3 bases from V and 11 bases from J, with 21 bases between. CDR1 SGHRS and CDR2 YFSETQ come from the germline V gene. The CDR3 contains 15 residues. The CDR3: CASSSQVGGGTQQFF. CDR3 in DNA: TGCGCCAGCAGCTCCCAGGTCGGAGGGGGCACGCAGCAGTTCTTC.

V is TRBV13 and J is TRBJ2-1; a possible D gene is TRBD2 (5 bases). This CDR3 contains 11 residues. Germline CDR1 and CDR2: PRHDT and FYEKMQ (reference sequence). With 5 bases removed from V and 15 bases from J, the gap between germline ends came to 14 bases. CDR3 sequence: CASSAYLGGFF. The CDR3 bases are TGTGCCAGCAGCGCATACCTAGGAGGGTTCTTC.

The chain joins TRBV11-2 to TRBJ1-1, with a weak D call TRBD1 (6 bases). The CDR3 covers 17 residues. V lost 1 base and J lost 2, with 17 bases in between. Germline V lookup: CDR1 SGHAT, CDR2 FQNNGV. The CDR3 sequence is CASSLGQLRGSNTEAFF. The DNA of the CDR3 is TGTGCCAGCAGCTTAGGCCAACTCAGGGGTTCTAACACTGAAGCTTTCTTT.

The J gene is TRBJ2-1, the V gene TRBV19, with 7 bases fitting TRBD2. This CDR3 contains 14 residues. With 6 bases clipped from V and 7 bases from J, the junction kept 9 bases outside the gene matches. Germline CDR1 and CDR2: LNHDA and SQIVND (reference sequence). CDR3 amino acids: CASRLSNGRNEQFF. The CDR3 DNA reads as TGTGCCAGTAGGCTGAGTAACGGGAGGAATGAGCAGTTCTTC.

As DNA, the CDR3 is TGTGCCTGGAGTGTGGTACTTTCTGGAAACACCATATATTTT. This gives the protein CAWSVVLSGNTIYF. The gene calls are TRBV30 and TRBJ1-3; no firm D call. Trimming stripped 0 bases from V and 1 base from J, with 7 bases between. Per germline, CDR1 GTSNPN and CDR2 SVGIG (reference sequence). The CDR3 covers 14 residues.

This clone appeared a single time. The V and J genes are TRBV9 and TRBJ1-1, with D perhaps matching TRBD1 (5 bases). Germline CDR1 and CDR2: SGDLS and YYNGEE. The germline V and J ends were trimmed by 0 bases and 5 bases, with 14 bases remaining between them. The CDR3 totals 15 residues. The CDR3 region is CASSVEAGGRTEAFF. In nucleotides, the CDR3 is TGTGCCAGCAGCGTAGAGGCGGGGGGTAGGACTGAAGCTTTCTTT.

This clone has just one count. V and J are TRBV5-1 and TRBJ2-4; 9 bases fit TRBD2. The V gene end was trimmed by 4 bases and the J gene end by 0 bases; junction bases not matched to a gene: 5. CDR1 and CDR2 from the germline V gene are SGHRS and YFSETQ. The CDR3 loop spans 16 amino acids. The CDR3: CASSPSSGVAKNIQYF. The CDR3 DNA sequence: TGCGCCAGCAGCCCCTCTAGCGGGGTAGCCAAAAACATTCAGTACTTC.

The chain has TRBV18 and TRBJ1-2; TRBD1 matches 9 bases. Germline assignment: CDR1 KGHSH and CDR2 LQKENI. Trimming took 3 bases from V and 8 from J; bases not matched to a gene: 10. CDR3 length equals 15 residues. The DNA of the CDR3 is TGTGCCAGCTCACCGGGGACAGGGACGTTTATCGGCTACACCTTC. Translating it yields CASSPGTGTFIGYTF.

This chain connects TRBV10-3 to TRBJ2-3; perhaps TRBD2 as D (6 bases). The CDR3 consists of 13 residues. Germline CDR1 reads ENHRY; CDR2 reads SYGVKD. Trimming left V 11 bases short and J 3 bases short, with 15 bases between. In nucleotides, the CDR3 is TGTGCCCTCCGACTAGGGACGACAGATACGCAGTATTTT. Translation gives CALRLGTTDTQYF.

The CDR3 loop is CASSYTGTSNHNEQFF. The DNA of the CDR3 is TGTGCCAGCAGTTACACCGGGACTAGCAATCACAATGAGCAGTTCTTC. This sequence joins TRBV27 and TRBJ2-1; TRBD2 matches 9 bases. Germline CDR1 and CDR2: MNHEY and SMNVEV (reference sequence). This CDR3 has 16 amino acids. Germline trimming cut 4 bases from V and 5 bases from J; bases unmatched to any gene: 9.

For the CDR3, the DNA is TGTGCCAGCAGCCAAGAGGTTATCGTAGGACAGGGGTGGTCCGGGGAGCTGTTTTTT. Its translation: CASSQEVIVGQGWSGELFF. The chain employs TRBV4-2 and TRBJ2-2; 9 bases agree with TRBD1. CDR3 size: 19 residues. V lost 0 bases, J lost 6 bases, and 14 bases stayed unmatched. CDR1 LGHNA and CDR2 YNFKEQ come from the germline V gene.